The 12 T cell receptor beta chains in this list originate from one sample, sequenced in a study of somatic mutations in cytotoxic T cells in rheumatoid arthritis. Method: immunoSEQ multiplex PCR; TCRdb's copy keeps in-frame clones and lacks some. The profile shows 15,000 to 20,000 clones, over 75% of them singletons. Material for sequencing was CD8+ T cells sorted from blood. These receptors all come from an adult with rheumatoid arthritis.

This clone was seen only once. The V call is TRBV6-5, the J call TRBJ1-3; a weak D match, TRBD1 (5 bases). Germline V gene data show CDR1 as MNHEY and CDR2 as SVGAGI. V was pared by 8 bases and J by 4 bases, with 12 bases between. The CDR3 consists of 13 residues. The CDR3 spells CASAWGVGNTIYF. CDR3 in DNA: TGTGCCAGCGCTTGGGGGGTCGGAAACACCATATATTTT.

The V gene is TRBV10-2, the J gene TRBJ2-6; D ambiguous. V lost 6 bases and J 1 base, leaving 10 bases between the germline ends. The CDR3 runs 15 residues. CDR1 and CDR2 from the germline V gene are WSHSY and SAAADI. CDR3 residues: CASRDGRSGANVLTF. For the CDR3, the DNA is TGCGCCAGCAGGGACGGACGTTCTGGGGCCAACGTCCTGACTTTC.

The chain employs TRBV7-9 and TRBJ2-2; D is ambiguous. In germline, CDR1 is SEHNR, CDR2 FQNEAQ (reference sequence). Between the trimmed V and J ends, which lost 3 bases and 4 bases, there was a span of 6 bases. The CDR3 is 13 amino acids. CDR3 nucleotide sequence: TGTGCCAGCAGCTTGGGCGGCACCGGGGAGCTGTTTTTT. This translates into CASSLGGTGELFF.

The chain couples TRBV14 to TRBJ1-2, with a weak D call TRBD1 (5 bases). V dropped 4 bases and J dropped 5 bases, with 20 bases sitting between them. Germline V lookup: CDR1 SGHDN, CDR2 FVKESK. This CDR3 is built from 16 residues. The CDR3 protein is CASSPRRRSEGYGYTF. The CDR3 nucleotides are TGTGCCAGCAGCCCAAGACGTAGGAGCGAGGGGTATGGCTACACCTTC.

V is TRBV4-1 and J is TRBJ1-5; D gene ambiguous. The CDR3 runs to 13 residues. The V and J ends lost 5 bases and 5 bases respectively, with 10 bases between them. The germline gives CDR1 MGHRA, CDR2 YSYEKL. The CDR3, as DNA: TGCGCCAGCAGCGGGAGGGAGGATCAGCCCCAGCATTTT. Translating it yields CASSGREDQPQHF.

The V and J genes are TRBV27 and TRBJ2-7, with D perhaps given as TRBD1 or TRBD2 (5 bases each). The germline V and J ends were trimmed by 2 bases and 3 bases, with 8 bases remaining between them. Germline V gene data show CDR1 as MNHEY and CDR2 as SMNVEV (reference sequence). The CDR3 has 13 residues. The CDR3 here is CASSLGTFYEQYF. For the CDR3, the DNA is TGTGCCAGCAGTTTAGGGACCTTCTACGAGCAGTACTTC.

The V and J genes are TRBV10-3 and TRBJ2-5, with 10 bases identical to TRBD1. Germline V gene sequence: CDR1 ENHRY, CDR2 SYGVKD. The CDR3 runs to 14 residues. The ends lost 6 bases at V and 5 bases at J; junction bases unmatched: 6. This CDR3 reads CAISEDRGLETQYF. The CDR3 region has the DNA TGTGCCATCAGCGAAGACAGGGGGCTGGAGACCCAGTACTTC.

The genes are TRBV6-6 and TRBJ2-1, with 8 bases identical to TRBD2. The CDR3 extends over 15 amino acids. Per the germline V gene, CDR1 is MNHNY and CDR2 is SVGAGI (reference sequence). Germline trimming cut 6 bases from V and 0 bases from J; bases unmatched to any gene: 4. CDR3 nucleotides: TGTGCCAGCAGGCATACTAGCGGCTCCTACAATGAGCAGTTCTTC. Translating it yields CASRHTSGSYNEQFF.

The chain combines TRBV9 with TRBJ1-2, with 7 bases fitting TRBD1. The CDR3 runs 19 residues. Per the germline V gene, CDR1 is SGDLS and CDR2 is YYNGEE. After removal of 0 bases from V and 3 bases from J, the junction contained 17 bases not matched to a gene. CDR3 in amino acids: CASSVGYRDSSHLDYGYTF. In DNA form, the CDR3 reads TGTGCCAGCAGCGTAGGGTACCGGGACAGCTCACACCTGGACTATGGCTACACCTTC. The full variable domain, with the rest looked up from reference TRBV9 and TRBJ1-2, is DSGVTQTPKHLITATGQRVTLRCSPRSGDLSVYWYQQSLDQGLQFLIQYYNGEERAKGNILERFSAQQFPDLHSELNLSSLELGDSALYFCASSVGYRDSSHLDYGYTFGSGTRLTVV.

This clone was seen only once. The chain has TRBV27 and TRBJ2-1, with a weak D call TRBD2 (6 bases). Trimming shortened V by 6 bases and J by 2 bases, and 14 bases separated the two germline ends. The germline gives CDR1 MNHEY, CDR2 SMNVEV (reference sequence). The CDR3 runs to 15 residues. DNA of the CDR3: TGTGCCAGCAGGGGGGAGGAAGGAGCCTACAATGAGCAGTTCTTC. Its translation: CASRGEEGAYNEQFF.

This sequence joins TRBV5-6 and TRBJ2-7; a possible D gene is TRBD1 (6 bases). The CDR3 is made up of 14 amino acids. Looked up from germline, CDR1 is SGHDT and CDR2 is YYEEEE. The ends were cut back, 4 bases at V and 3 bases at J, with 14 bases in the middle. This CDR3 is CASSPGKGDYEQYF. CDR3 bases: TGTGCCAGCAGCCCTGGGAAGGGGGACTACGAGCAGTACTTC.

V usage is TRBV27 and J usage is TRBJ2-7; 13 bases align to TRBD2. Germline V CDR1 and CDR2: MNHEY, SMNVEV (reference sequence). The junction had 6 bases not matched to a gene; V was cut back by 6 bases and J by 4 bases. The CDR3 is 15 amino acids. CDR3 loop: CASSLLAGGPYEQYF. The CDR3 DNA follows: TGTGCCAGCAGCTTACTAGCGGGAGGGCCTTACGAGCAGTACTTC.